This TCR beta chain was obtained from a study of early T cells in non-severe SARS-CoV-2 infection. Whole-study results and caveats: There was a bias toward anti-spike CD8 responses in VDJdb matching, which missed private and CD4 specificities.

Individually, cDNA molecules had unique molecular identifiers attached to them. TCRdb fed the 5' RACE reads into MiXCR, producing one record per CDR3 protein. Among 85,000 to 95,000 distinct CDR3 sequences listed, around 17% were seen once. V shed 4 bases, J shed 3 bases, and the junction held 3 bases outside the gene matches. CDR3 length equals 13 residues. Germline assignment: CDR1 DFQATT and CDR2 SNEGSKA (reference sequence). In its sample, this clonotype was seen many times. Antigen specificity is unknown. The V gene is TRBV20-1, the J gene TRBJ2-7, with 10 bases matching TRBD1. The receptor was derived from an adult who was a healthcare worker with PCR-confirmed SARS-CoV-2 infection or an uninfected control (not recorded which). The material was whole blood, obtained at baseline. In DNA form, the CDR3 reads TGCAGTGCTACCCGGACAGGGGGCTACGAGCAGTACTTC. Amino acids: CSATRTGGYEQYF.